The subject of this entry is one TCR beta chain. Its target is not known. This sample was taken from a study of shared clonotypes between healthy human individuals. Study as a whole: Three plates were used per donor for CD4 naive, three for CD4 memory, two for CD8 naive and one for CD8 memory.

Measured with immunoSEQ multiplex PCR; TCRdb has only the in-frame clones, and not every one. The sample consists of some 2,500,000 clones, under 95% of them appearing once. Points from the study as a whole: Generally, estimated richness proved larger in naive subsets than it did in memory subsets. Non-shared clonotypes were found to have lower generation probabilities than the clonotypes that were shared by all four of the sorted-subset donors. Shared clonotypes: 4.5% to 5% naive CD4, under 4% naive CD8, about 2.2% memory CD4, more than 0.3% memory CD8.

Sequencing was done on a sample of naive CD4+ T cells from PBMCs. Subset indicated: CD45RA+ positively selected. This clonotype was obtained from a man between 18 and 29 years old in good health. Some clones in this sample may be carry-over from other donors' samples.

The CDR3 DNA follows: TGTGCCAGCAGCTGGTGGGGGACTAGCCAAGAGACCCAGTACTTC. Translated: CASSWWGTSQETQYF. The V gene is TRBV7-9, the J gene TRBJ2-5; 8 bases agree with TRBD2. There are 15 residues in the CDR3. V trimming: 4 bases; J trimming: 1 base; junction bases outside the gene matches: 5. The V gene's germline CDR1 is SEHNR and CDR2 FQNEAQ (reference sequence).